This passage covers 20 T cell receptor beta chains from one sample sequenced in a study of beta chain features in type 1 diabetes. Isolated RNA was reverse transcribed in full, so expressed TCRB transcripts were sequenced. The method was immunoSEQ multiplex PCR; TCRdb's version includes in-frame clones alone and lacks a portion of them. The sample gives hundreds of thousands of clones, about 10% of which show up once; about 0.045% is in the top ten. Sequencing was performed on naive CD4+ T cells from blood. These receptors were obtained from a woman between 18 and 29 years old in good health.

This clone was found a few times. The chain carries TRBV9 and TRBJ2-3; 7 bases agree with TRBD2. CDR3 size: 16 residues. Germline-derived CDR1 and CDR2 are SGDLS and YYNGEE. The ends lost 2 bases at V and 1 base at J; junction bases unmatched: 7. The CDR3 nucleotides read TGTGCCAGCAGCGTCCTCGGGCTAGCGGGCACAGATACGCAGTATTTT. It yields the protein CASSVLGLAGTDTQYF.

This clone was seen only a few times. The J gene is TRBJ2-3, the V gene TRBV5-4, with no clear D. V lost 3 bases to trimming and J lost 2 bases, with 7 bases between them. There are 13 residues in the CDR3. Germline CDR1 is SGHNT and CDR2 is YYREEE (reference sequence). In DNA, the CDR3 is TGTGCCAGCAGCTCGGACCTCACAGATACGCAGTATTTT. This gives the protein CASSSDLTDTQYF.

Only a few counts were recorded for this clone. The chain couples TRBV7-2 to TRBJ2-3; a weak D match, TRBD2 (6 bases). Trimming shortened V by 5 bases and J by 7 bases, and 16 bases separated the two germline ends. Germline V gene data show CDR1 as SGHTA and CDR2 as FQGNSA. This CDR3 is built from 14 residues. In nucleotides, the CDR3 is TGTGCCAGCAGCACGCAGCGGGCCCTAAATACGCAGTATTTT. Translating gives CASSTQRALNTQYF.

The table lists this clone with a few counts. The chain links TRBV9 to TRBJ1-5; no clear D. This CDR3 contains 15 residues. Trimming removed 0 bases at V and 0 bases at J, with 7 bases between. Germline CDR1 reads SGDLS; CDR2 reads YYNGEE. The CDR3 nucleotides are TGTGCCAGCAGCGTAGACGGATATAGCAATCAGCCCCAGCATTTT. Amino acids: CASSVDGYSNQPQHF.

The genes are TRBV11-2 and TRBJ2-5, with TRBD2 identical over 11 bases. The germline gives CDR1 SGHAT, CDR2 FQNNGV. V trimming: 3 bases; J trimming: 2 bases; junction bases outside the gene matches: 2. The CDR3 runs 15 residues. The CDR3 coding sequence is TGTGCCAGCAGCTTTAGCGGGAGGGGTCAAGAGACCCAGTACTTC. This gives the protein CASSFSGRGQETQYF.

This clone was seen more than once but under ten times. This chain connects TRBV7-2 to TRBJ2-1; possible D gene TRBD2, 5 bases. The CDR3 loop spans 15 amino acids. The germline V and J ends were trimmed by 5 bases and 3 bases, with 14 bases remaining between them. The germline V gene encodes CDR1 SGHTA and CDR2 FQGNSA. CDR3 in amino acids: CASSQGLSRYNEQFF. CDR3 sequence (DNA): TGTGCCAGCAGCCAAGGACTTTCACGCTACAATGAGCAGTTCTTC. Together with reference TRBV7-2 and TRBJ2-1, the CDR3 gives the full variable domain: GAGVSQSPSNKVTEKGKDVELRCDPISGHTALYWYRQSLGQGLEFLIYFQGNSAPDKSGLPSDRFSAERTGGSVSTLTIQRTQQEDSAVYLCASSQGLSRYNEQFFGPGTRLTVL.

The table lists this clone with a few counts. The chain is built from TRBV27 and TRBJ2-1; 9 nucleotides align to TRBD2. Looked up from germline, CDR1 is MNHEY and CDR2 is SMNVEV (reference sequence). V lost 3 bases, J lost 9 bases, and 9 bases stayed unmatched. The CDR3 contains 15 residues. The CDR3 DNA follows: TGTGCCAGCAGTTTGTTAGCGGGAGCCTCCCTTGAGCAGTTCTTC. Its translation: CASSLLAGASLEQFF.

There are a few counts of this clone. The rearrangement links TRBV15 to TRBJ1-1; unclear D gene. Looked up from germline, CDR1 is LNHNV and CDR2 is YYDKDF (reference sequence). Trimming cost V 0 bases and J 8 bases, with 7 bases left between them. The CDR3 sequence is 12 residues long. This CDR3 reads CATSRDGVEAFF. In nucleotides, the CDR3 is TGTGCCACCAGCAGAGATGGAGTCGAAGCTTTCTTT.

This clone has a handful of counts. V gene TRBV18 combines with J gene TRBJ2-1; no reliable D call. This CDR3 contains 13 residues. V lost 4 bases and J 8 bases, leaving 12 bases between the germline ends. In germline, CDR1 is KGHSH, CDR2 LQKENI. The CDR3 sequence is CASSQTILDEQFF. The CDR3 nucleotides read TGTGCCAGCTCACAAACAATCCTCGATGAGCAGTTCTTC.

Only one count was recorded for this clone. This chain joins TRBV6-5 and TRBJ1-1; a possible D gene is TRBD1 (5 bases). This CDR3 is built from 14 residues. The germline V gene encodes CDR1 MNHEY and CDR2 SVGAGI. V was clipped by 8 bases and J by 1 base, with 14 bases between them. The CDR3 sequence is CASGDSASNTEAFF. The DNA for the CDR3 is TGTGCCAGCGGAGACAGCGCCTCGAACACTGAAGCTTTCTTT.

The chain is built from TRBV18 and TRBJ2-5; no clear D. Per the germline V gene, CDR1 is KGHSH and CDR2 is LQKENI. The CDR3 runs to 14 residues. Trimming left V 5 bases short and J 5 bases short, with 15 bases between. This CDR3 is CASSVFPDGETQYF. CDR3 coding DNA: TGTGCCAGCTCAGTTTTCCCGGACGGGGAGACCCAGTACTTC.

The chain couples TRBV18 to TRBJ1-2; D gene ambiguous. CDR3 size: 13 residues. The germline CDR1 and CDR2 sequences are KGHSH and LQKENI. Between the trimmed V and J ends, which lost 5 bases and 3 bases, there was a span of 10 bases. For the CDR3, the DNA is TGTGCCAGCTCAAATAGGAACGACTATGGCTACACCTTC. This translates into CASSNRNDYGYTF.

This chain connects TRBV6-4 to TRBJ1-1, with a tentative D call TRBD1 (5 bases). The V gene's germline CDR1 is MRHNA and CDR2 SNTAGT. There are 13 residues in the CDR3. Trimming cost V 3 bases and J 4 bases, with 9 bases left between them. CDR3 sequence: CASSEQGGTEAFF. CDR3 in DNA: TGTGCCAGCAGTGAGCAGGGAGGCACTGAAGCTTTCTTT.

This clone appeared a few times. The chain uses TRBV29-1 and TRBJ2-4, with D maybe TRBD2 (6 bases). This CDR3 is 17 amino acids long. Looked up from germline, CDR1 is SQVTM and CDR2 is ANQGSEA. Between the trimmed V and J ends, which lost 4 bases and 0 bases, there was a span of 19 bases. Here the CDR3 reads CSVGQGIAVGAKNIQYF. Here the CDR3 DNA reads TGCAGCGTTGGGCAGGGTATAGCGGTTGGAGCCAAAAACATTCAGTACTTC.

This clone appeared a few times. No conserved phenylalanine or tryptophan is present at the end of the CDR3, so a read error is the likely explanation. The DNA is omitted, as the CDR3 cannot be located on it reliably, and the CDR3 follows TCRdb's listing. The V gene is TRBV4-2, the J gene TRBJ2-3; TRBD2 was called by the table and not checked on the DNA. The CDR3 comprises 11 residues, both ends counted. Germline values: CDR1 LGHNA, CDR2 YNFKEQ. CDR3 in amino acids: CASSQDSRLLD.

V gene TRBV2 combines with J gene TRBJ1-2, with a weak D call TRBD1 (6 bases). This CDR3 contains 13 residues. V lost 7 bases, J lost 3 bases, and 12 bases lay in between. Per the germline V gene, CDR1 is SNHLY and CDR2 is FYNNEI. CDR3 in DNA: TGTGCCAGCATTTTCGGGACATACTATGGCTACACCTTC. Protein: CASIFGTYYGYTF.

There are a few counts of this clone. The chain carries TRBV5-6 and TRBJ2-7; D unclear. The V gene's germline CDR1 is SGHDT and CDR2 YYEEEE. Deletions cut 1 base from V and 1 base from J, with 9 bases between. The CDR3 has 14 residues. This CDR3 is CASSLRAVSYEQYV. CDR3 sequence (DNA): TGTGCCAGCAGCTTGAGAGCAGTTTCCTACGAGCAGTACGTC.

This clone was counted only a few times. CDR3 bases: TGTGCCAGCAGCTCGGTGTCGAACACTGAAGCTTTCTTT. Translated: CASSSVSNTEAFF. The J gene is TRBJ1-1, the V gene TRBV7-9; D uncertain. Germline values: CDR1 SEHNR, CDR2 FQNEAQ (reference sequence). This CDR3 comprises 13 residues. V was pared by 4 bases and J by 1 base, with 7 bases between.

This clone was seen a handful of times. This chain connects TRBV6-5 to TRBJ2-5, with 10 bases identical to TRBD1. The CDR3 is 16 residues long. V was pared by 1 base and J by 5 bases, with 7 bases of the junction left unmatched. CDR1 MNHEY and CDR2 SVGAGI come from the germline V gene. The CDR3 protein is CASSYLGTGEEETQYF. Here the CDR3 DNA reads TGTGCCAGCAGTTACTTAGGGACAGGGGAAGAGGAGACCCAGTACTTC.

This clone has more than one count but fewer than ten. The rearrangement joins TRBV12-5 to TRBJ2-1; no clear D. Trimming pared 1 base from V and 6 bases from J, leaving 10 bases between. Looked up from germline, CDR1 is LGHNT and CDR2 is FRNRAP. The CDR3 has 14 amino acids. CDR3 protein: CASGLGATSNEQFF. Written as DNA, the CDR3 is TGTGCTAGTGGTTTGGGCGCAACGAGCAATGAGCAGTTCTTC.